This T cell receptor (beta chain) was documented in a study of post-analysis software for immune sequencing data. Prepared TCR beta cDNA libraries contained unique molecular identifiers. The authors obtained some 500,000 cDNA molecules from around 1 to 9.1 million T cells. One entry per CDR3 protein results from TCRdb running MiXCR on the PCR reads. This table has around 710,000 distinct CDR3 sequences, 35% to 55% appearing once. The table lists this clonotype with a few counts. The antigen is undetermined. The CDR3 spans 15 residues. In germline, CDR1 is DFQATT, CDR2 SNEGSKA (reference sequence). Trimming shortened V by 3 bases and J by 6 bases, and 21 bases separated the two germline ends. Findings and caveats of the study: Diversity measured as normalized Chao1 was significantly lower in multiple sclerosis patients than in controls. Strong co-clustering by F measure was seen for same-batch samples. Among four or five TRBV segments more frequent in patients than controls were TRBV5-6, TRBV5-1 and TRBV20-1.

The rearrangement uses TRBV20-1 and TRBJ2-7; tentatively, D is TRBD2 (6 bases). Material: blood. This sequence originates from a girl aged 5 to 17 with multiple sclerosis. CDR3 coding DNA: TGCAGTGCTAGTCCTAGGGGAGGAGGAATCTCCGAGCAGTACTTC. It is translated as CSASPRGGGISEQYF.